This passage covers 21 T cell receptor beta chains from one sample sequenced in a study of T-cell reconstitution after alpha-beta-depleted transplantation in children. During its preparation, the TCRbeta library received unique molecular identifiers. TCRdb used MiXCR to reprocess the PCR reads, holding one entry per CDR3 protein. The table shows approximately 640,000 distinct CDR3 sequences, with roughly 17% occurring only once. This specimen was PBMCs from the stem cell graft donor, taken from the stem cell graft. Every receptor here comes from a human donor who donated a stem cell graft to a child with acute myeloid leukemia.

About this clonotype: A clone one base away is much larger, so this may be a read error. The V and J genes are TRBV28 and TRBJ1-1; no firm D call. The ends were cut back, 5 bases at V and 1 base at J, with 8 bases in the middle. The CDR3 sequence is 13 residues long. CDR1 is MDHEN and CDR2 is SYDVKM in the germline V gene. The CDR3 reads CASSIQWNTEAFF. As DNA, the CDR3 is TGTGCCAGCAGTATTCAGTGGAACACTGAAGCTTTCTTT.

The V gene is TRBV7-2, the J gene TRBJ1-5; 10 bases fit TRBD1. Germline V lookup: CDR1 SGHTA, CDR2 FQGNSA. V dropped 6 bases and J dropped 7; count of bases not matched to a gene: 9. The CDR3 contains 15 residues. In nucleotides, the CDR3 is TGTGCCAGCAGTTCCGGGACAGGGGTCTTGCAGCCCCAGCATTTT. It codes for CASSSGTGVLQPQHF.

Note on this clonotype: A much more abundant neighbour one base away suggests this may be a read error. The CDR3 here is CCARVGQPTGVRDTQYF. CDR3 nucleotides: TGCTGTGCTAGAGTCGGACAGCCGACCGGGGTACGAGATACGCAGTATTTT. The chain has TRBV20-1 and TRBJ2-3; a possible D gene is TRBD1 (6 bases). Germline lookup yields CDR1 DFQATT and CDR2 SNEGSKA (reference sequence). CDR3 size: 17 residues.

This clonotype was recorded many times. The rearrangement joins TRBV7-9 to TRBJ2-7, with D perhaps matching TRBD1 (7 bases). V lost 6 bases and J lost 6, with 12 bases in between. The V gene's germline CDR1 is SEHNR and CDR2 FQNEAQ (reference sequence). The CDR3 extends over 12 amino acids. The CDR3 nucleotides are TGTGCCAGCAGAACCAGGGGGGTCGAGCAGTACTTC. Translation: CASRTRGVEQYF.

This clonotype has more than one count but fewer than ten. DNA of the CDR3: TGTGCCAGCAGCTCATCTACCAGATCTCCGTACTATGGCTACACCTTC. Its protein is CASSSSTRSPYYGYTF. The rearrangement links TRBV7-9 to TRBJ1-2; D gene uncertain. Trimming removed 4 bases from V and 3 bases from J, with 18 bases in between. Germline CDR1 reads SEHNR; CDR2 reads FQNEAQ (reference sequence). The CDR3 sequence is 16 residues long.

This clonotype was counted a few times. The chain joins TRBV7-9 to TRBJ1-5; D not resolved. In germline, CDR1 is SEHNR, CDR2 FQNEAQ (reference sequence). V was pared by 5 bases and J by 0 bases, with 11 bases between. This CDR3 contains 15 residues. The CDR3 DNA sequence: TGTGCCAGCAGCCCAGGCCTTTATAGCAATCAGCCCCAGCATTTT. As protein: CASSPGLYSNQPQHF.

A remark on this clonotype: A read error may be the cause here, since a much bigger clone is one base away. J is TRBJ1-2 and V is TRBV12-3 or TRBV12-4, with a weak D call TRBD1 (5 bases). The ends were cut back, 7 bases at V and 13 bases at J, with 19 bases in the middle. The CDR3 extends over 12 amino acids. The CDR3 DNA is TGTGCCAGCACTGGCCTTGGGGGGTCGGGCACCTTC. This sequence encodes CASTGLGGSGTF.

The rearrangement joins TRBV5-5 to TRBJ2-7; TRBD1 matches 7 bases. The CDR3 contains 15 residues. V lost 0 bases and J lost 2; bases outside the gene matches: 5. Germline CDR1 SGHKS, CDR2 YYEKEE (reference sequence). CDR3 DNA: TGTGCCAGCAGCTTGGCTGGACAGGTAACCTACGAGCAGTACGTC. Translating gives CASSLAGQVTYEQYV.

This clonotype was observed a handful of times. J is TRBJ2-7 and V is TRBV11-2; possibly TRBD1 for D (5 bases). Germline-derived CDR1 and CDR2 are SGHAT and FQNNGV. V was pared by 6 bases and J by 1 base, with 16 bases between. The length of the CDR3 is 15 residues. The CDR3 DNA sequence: TGTGCCAGCAGACTGTCGACAGTTCGATCCTACGAGCAGTACTTC. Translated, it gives CASRLSTVRSYEQYF. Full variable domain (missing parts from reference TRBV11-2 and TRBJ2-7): EAGVAQSPRYKIIEKRQSVAFWCNPISGHATLYWYQQILGQGPKLLIQFQNNGVVDDSQLPKDRFSAERLKGVDSTLKIQPAKLEDSAVYLCASRLSTVRSYEQYFGPGTRLTVT.

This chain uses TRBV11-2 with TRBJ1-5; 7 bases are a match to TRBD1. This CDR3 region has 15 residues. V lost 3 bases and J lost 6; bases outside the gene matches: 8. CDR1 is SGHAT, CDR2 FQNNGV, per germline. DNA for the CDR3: TGTGCCAGCAGCTTGGGGGACAGCCTAAGTCAGCCCCAGCATTTT. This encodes CASSLGDSLSQPQHF. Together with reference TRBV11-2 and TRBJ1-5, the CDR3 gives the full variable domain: EAGVAQSPRYKIIEKRQSVAFWCNPISGHATLYWYQQILGQGPKLLIQFQNNGVVDDSQLPKDRFSAERLKGVDSTLKIQPAKLEDSAVYLCASSLGDSLSQPQHFGDGTRLSIL.

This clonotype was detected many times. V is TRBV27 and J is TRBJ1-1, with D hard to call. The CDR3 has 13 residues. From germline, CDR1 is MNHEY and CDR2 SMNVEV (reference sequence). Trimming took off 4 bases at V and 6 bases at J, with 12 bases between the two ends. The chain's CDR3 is CASSSTWTAEAFF. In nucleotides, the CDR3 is TGTGCCAGCAGTTCAACTTGGACGGCTGAAGCTTTCTTT.

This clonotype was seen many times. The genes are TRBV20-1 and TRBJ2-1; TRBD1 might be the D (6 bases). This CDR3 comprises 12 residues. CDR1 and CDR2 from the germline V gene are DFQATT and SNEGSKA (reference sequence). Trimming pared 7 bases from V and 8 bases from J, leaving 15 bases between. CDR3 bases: TGCAGTGTGAGTCAGGGGAAAGATGAGCAGTTCTTC. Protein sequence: CSVSQGKDEQFF.

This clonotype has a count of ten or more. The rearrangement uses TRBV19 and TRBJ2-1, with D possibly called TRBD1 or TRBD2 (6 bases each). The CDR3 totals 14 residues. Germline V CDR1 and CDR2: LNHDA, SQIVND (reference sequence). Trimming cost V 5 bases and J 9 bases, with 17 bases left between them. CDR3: CASSPRQVGGEQFF. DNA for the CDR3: TGTGCCAGTAGTCCCCGACAGGTCGGGGGTGAGCAGTTCTTC. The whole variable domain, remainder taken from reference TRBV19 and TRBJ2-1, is DGGITQSPKYLFRKEGQNVTLSCEQNLNHDAMYWYRQDPGQGLRLIYYSQIVNDFQKGDIAEGYSVSREKKESFPLTVTSAQKNPTAFYLCASSPRQVGGEQFFGPGTRLTVL.

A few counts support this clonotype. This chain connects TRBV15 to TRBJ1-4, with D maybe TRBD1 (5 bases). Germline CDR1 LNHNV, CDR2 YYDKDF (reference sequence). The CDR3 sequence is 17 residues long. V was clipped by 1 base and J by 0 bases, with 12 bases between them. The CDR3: CATSRVPGGATNEKLFF. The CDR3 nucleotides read TGTGCCACCAGCAGAGTCCCGGGGGGAGCAACTAATGAAAAACTGTTTTTT.

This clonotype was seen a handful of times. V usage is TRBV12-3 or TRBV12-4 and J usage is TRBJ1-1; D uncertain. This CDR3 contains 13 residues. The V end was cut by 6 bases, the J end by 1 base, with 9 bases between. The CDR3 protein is CASSKKGNTEAFF. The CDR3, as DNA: TGTGCCAGCAGCAAAAAAGGGAACACTGAAGCTTTCTTT.

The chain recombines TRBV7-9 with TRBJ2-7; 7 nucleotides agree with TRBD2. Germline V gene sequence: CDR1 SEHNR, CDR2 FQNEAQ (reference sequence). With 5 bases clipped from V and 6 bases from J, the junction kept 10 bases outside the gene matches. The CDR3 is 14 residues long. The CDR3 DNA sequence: TGTGCCAGCAGCCACAGTGGGGGGGGTTCCGAGCAGTACGTC. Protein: CASSHSGGGSEQYV.

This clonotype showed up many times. CDR3 nucleotides: TGTGCCAGCAGCTTACTTGGGACTATCTCCTACGAGCAGTACTTC. It translates to CASSLLGTISYEQYF. This chain links TRBV7-2 with TRBJ2-7, with TRBD2 matching 7 bases. The CDR3 has 15 amino acids. V shed 2 bases, J shed 0 bases, and the junction held 4 bases outside the gene matches. Germline values: CDR1 SGHTA, CDR2 FQGNSA.

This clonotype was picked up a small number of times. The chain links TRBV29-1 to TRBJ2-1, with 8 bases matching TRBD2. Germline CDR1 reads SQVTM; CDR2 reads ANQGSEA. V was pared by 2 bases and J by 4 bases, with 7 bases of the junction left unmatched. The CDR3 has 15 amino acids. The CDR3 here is CSVELWVAGYNEQFF. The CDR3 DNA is TGCAGCGTTGAACTGTGGGTAGCGGGGTACAATGAGCAGTTCTTC.

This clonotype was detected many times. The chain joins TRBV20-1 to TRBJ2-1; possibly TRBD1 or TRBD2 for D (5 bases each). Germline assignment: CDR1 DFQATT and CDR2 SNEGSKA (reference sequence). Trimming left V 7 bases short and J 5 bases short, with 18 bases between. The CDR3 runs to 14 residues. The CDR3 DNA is TGCAGTGTATCCGGGACCCCGGTTAACAATGAGCAGTTCTTC. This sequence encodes CSVSGTPVNNEQFF.

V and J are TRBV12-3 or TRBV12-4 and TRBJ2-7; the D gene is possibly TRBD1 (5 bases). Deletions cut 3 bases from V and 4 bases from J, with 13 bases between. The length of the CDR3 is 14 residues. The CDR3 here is CASSFGGREYEQYF. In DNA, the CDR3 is TGTGCCAGCAGTTTCGGCGGCAGGGAATACGAGCAGTACTTC.

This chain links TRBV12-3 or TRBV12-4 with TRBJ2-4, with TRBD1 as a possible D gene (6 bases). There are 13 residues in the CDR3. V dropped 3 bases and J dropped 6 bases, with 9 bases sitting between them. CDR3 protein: CASSFGTLNIQYF. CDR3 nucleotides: TGTGCCAGCAGTTTCGGGACACTAAACATTCAGTACTTC.